These 10 T cell receptor beta chains share one sample of origin, sequenced in a study of cytomegalovirus exposure and HLA in healthy donors. Produced via immunoSEQ multiplex PCR; TCRdb's table is partial and in-frame only. The sample comprises about 130,000 clones, approximately 90% of which are singletons, and roughly 6.5% rests with the top ten. Sequenced sample: PBMCs. Every receptor here comes from a woman in her 30s in good health and CMV-seropositive.

The rearrangement links TRBV19 to TRBJ1-6; 7 positions agree with TRBD1. The CDR3 is 14 residues long. The germline CDR1 and CDR2 sequences are LNHDA and SQIVND (reference sequence). Trimming removed 8 bases from V and 6 bases from J; junction bases left unmatched: 7. The CDR3 DNA sequence: TGTGCCAGTTCGACAGGGACTGGTAATTCACCCCTCCACTTT. Its protein is CASSTGTGNSPLHF. Full variable domain (rest looked up from reference TRBV19 and TRBJ1-6): DGGITQSPKYLFRKEGQNVTLSCEQNLNHDAMYWYRQDPGQGLRLIYYSQIVNDFQKGDIAEGYSVSREKKESFPLTVTSAQKNPTAFYLCASSTGTGNSPLHFGNGTRLTVT.

V usage is TRBV2 and J usage is TRBJ1-6; D ambiguous. This CDR3 contains 13 residues. CDR1 is SNHLY, CDR2 FYNNEI, per germline. Trimming removed 5 bases at V and 13 bases at J, with 15 bases between. The CDR3 sequence: CASSFRGEAPLHF. In nucleotides, the CDR3 is TGTGCCAGCAGTTTCCGGGGAGAAGCGCCCCTCCACTTT.

This clone has more than one count but fewer than ten. The genes are TRBV28 and TRBJ2-7; 10 nucleotides match TRBD1. The CDR3 spans 14 residues. Germline lookup yields CDR1 MDHEN and CDR2 SYDVKM. The trim removed 7 bases at V and 12 bases at J, leaving 15 bases unmatched. CDR3 in amino acids: CASIGPGQGTYPYF. DNA for the CDR3: TGTGCCAGCATTGGCCCGGGACAGGGGACATACCCGTACTTC.

The rearrangement uses TRBV5-1 and TRBJ2-1; 10 nucleotides align to TRBD2. V was clipped by 7 bases and J by 0 bases; unmatched bases: 16. Germline lookup yields CDR1 SGHRS and CDR2 YFSETQ. CDR3 length: 19 residues. In nucleotides, the CDR3 is TGCGCCAGCGCTAATAGGACTAGCGGTCTTGGGAGCTCCTACAATGAGCAGTTCTTC. Translation: CASANRTSGLGSSYNEQFF.

The J gene is TRBJ2-7, the V gene TRBV30, with D possibly matching TRBD2 (6 bases). The CDR3 is 16 residues long. CDR1 GTSNPN and CDR2 SVGIG come from the germline V gene (reference sequence). Trimming left V 3 bases short and J 5 bases short, with 23 bases between. CDR3 in amino acids: CAWSPNLGGESHEQYF. The CDR3 DNA is TGTGCCTGGAGCCCGAATTTGGGCGGGGAGAGCCACGAGCAGTACTTC. Based on the CDR3 plus reference TRBV30 and TRBJ2-7, the full variable domain is SQTIHQWPATLVQPVGSPLSLECTVEGTSNPNLYWYRQAAGRGLQLLFYSVGIGQISSEVPQNLSASRPQDRQFILSSKKLLLSDSGFYLCAWSPNLGGESHEQYFGPGTRLTVT.

This chain uses TRBV7-9 with TRBJ2-1; 9 bases are shared with TRBD1. The CDR3 is 12 amino acids. The V gene's germline CDR1 is SEHNR and CDR2 FQNEAQ (reference sequence). V gave up 0 bases and J gave up 15 bases; unmatched junction bases: 3. For the CDR3, the DNA is TGTGCCAGCAGCTTAGCGGACAGGGGCCGGTTCTTC. Translated, it gives CASSLADRGRFF.

This rearrangement joins TRBV7-2 to TRBJ2-7; 10 nucleotides line up with TRBD2. The V gene end was trimmed by 8 bases and the J gene end by 1 base; junction bases not matched to a gene: 5. Germline values: CDR1 SGHTA, CDR2 FQGNSA. This CDR3 spans 14 amino acids. The CDR3 loop is CASSISGGSYEQYF. The CDR3 DNA reads as TGTGCCAGCTCAATTAGCGGGGGGTCCTACGAGCAGTACTTC.

The chain uses TRBV27 and TRBJ1-6; 8 bases map to TRBD1. Germline CDR1 MNHEY, CDR2 SMNVEV (reference sequence). V lost 5 bases to trimming and J lost 14 bases; unmatched junction nucleotides: 11. This CDR3 has 14 amino acids. In DNA, the CDR3 is TGTGCCAGCAGTCTCCGCCCGGACAGGGAGACCCTCCACTTT. Encoded protein: CASSLRPDRETLHF.

This clone came up a few times. V and J are TRBV5-6 and TRBJ2-3; no definite D call. V was trimmed by 4 bases and J by 8 bases, leaving 14 bases between them. Germline lookup yields CDR1 SGHDT and CDR2 YYEEEE. The CDR3 is 13 amino acids. The CDR3 here is CASSRRLERTQYF. The CDR3 region has the DNA TGTGCCAGCAGCCGTAGACTGGAGCGTACGCAGTATTTT.

The V call is TRBV29-1, the J call TRBJ2-1; tentative D call: TRBD2 (6 bases). The CDR3 sequence is 11 residues long. Germline V gives CDR1 SQVTM, CDR2 ANQGSEA. The V end was cut by 8 bases, the J end by 9 bases, with 14 bases between. In DNA form, the CDR3 reads TGCAGCCCACGAGCGGGTGGTGAGCAGTTCTTC. Translating it yields CSPRAGGEQFF.